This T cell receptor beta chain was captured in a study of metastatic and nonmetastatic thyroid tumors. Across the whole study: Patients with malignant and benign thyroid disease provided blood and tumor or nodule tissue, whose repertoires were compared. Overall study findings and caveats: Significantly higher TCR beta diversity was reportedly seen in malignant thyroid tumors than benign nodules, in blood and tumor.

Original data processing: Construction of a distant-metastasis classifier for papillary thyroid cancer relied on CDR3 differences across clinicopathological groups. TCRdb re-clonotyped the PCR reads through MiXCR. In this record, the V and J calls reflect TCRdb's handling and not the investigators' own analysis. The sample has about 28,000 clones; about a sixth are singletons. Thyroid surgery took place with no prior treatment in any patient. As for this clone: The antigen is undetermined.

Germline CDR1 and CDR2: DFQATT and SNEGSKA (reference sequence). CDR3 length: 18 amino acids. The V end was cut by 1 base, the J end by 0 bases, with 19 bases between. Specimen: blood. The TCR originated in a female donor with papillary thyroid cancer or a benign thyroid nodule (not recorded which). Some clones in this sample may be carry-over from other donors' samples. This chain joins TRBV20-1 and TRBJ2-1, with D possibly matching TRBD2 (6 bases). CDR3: CSARVTGPRESSYNEQFF. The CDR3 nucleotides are TGCAGTGCTAGAGTTACAGGACCTCGGGAGAGCTCCTACAATGAGCAGTTCTTC.